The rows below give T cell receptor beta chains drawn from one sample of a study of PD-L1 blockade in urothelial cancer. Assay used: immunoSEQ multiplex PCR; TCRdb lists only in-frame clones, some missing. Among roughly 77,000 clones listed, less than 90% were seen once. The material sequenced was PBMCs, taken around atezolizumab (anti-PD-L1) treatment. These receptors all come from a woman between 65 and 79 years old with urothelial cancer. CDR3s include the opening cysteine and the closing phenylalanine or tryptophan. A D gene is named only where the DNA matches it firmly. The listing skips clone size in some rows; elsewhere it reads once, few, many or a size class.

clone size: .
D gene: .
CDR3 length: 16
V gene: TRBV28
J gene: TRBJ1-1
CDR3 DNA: TGTGCCAGCAGTTTATCAGGGTTCCTTTTGAACACTGAAGCTTTCTTT
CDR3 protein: CASSLSGFLLNTEAFF

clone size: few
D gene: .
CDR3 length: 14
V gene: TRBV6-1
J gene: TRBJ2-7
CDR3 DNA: TGTGCCAGCAGACGGACAGAAGGCTCCTACGAGCAGTACTTC
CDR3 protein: CASRRTEGSYEQYF

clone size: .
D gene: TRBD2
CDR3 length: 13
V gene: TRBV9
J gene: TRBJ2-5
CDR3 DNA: TGTGCCAGCAGCGTAGGGGGAGGGGAGACCCAGTACTTC
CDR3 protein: CASSVGGGETQYF

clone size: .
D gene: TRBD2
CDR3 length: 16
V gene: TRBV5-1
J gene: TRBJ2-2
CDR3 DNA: TGCGCCAGCAGCAGGACTAGCGGGGGGAACACCGGGGAGCTGTTTTTT
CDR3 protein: CASSRTSGGNTGELFF

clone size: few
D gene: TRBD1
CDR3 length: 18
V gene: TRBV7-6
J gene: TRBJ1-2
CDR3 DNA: TGTGCCAGCAGCTTAAGGGACAGGGGAATAGTTGCTAACTATGGCTACACCTTC
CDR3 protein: CASSLRDRGIVANYGYTF

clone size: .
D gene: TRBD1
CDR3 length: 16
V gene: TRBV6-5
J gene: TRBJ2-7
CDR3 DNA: TGTGCCAGCAGTTACTCGACAGGGGCGACCTCATACGAGCAGTACTTC
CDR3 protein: CASSYSTGATSYEQYF

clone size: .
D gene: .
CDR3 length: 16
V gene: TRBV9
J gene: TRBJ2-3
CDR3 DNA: TGTGCCAGCAGCGTGGAGCGGAGCACTAGCACAGATACGCAGTATTTT
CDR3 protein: CASSVERSTSTDTQYF

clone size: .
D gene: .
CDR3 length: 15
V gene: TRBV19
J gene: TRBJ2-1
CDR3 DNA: TGTGCCAGTAGTATGACCCAGGGTCCCTACAATGAGCAGTTCTTC
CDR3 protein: CASSMTQGPYNEQFF

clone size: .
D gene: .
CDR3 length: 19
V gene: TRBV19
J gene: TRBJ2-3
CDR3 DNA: TGTGCCAGTAGTAATGGCCTAGCGCTTTATCGCCGGAGCACAGATACGCAGTATTTT
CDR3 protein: CASSNGLALYRRSTDTQYF

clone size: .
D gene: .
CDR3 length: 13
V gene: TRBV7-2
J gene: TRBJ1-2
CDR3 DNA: TGTGCCAGCAGCTTGGGAGGGGACTATGGCTACACCTTC
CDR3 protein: CASSLGGDYGYTF

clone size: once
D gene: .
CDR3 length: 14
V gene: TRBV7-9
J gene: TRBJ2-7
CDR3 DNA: TGTGCCAGCAGCCCACCCTCCGCGACTTACGAGCAGTACTTC
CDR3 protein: CASSPPSATYEQYF

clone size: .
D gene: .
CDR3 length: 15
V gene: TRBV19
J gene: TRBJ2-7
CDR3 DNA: TGTGCCAGTAGTATTTCCACAGGTATCGGCTACGAGCAGTACTTC
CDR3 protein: CASSISTGIGYEQYF

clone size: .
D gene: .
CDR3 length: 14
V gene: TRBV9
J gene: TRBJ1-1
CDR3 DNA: TGTGCCAGCAGCGTGGGGGGGGTGAGCACTGAAGCTTTCTTT
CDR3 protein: CASSVGGVSTEAFF